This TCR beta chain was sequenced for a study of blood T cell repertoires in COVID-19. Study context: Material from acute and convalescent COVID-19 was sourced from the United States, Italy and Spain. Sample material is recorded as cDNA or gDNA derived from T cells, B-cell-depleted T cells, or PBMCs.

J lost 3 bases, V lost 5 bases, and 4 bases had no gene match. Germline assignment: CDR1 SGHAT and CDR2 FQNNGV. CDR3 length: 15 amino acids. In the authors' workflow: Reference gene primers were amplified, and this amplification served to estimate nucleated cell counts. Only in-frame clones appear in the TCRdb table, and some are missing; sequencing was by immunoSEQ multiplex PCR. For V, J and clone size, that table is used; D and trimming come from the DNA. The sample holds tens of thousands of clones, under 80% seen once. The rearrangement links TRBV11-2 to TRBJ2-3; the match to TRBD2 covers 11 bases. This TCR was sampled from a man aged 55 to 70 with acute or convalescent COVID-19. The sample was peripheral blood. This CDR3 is CASSLTSGRTDTQYF. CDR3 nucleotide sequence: TGTGCCAGCAGCCTCACTAGCGGGAGAACAGATACGCAGTATTTT.